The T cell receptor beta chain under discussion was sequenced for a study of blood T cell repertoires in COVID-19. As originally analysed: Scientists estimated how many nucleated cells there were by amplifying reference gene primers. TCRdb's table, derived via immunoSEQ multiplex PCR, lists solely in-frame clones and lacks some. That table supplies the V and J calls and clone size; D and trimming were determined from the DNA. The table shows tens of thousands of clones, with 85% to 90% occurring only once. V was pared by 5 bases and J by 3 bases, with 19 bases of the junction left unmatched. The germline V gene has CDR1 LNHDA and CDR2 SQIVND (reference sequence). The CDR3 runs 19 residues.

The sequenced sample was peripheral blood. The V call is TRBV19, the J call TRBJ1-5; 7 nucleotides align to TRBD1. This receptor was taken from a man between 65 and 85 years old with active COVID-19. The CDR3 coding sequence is TGTGCCAGTAGTGGACTGACAGGGATGGAGCCGCGACCCAATCAGCCCCAGCATTTT. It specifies CASSGLTGMEPRPNQPQHF.